These 18 T cell receptor beta chains originate from one sample sequenced in a study of neurological immune-mediated disorders. TCRdb fed the 5' RACE reads into MiXCR, producing one record per CDR3 protein. Here the sample spans 31,000 or so distinct CDR3 sequences, 4.6% being singletons. The sample was PBMCs. Every receptor here comes from a man in his late teens or twenties in good health.

This clonotype was observed at least ten times. The chain recombines TRBV5-1 with TRBJ1-2; 7 bases match TRBD1. There are 14 residues in the CDR3. V lost 4 bases to trimming and J lost 4 bases; unmatched junction nucleotides: 7. Germline CDR1 SGHRS, CDR2 YFSETQ. The DNA for the CDR3 is TGCGCCAGCAGCCTATGGGACAGCTCCTATGGCTACACCTTC. Amino acids: CASSLWDSSYGYTF.

This clonotype was picked up many times. J is TRBJ2-2 and V is TRBV5-1, with D tentatively TRBD2 (5 bases). The CDR3 is 17 residues long. Germline V gene lookup returns CDR1 SGHRS and CDR2 YFSETQ. Trimming stripped 0 bases from V and 5 bases from J, with 17 bases between. CDR3 residues: CASSLGLGIEDTGELFF. CDR3 nucleotide sequence: TGCGCCAGCAGCTTGGGCCTCGGGATTGAAGATACCGGGGAGCTGTTTTTT.

This clonotype was counted at least ten times. The chain is built from TRBV6-5 and TRBJ1-1, with D possibly matching TRBD1 (6 bases). Per the germline V gene, CDR1 is MNHEY and CDR2 is SVGAGI. Trimming pared 6 bases from V and 2 bases from J, leaving 16 bases between. CDR3 length: 15 amino acids. CDR3 nucleotides: TGTGCCAGCAGGGGGATCGGGGGGCTAAACACTGAAGCTTTCTTT. It translates to CASRGIGGLNTEAFF.

There are many counts of this clonotype. The J gene is TRBJ2-2, the V gene TRBV7-2, with a tentative D call TRBD1 (6 bases). CDR1 SGHTA and CDR2 FQGNSA come from the germline V gene. Trimming took off 3 bases at V and 6 bases at J, with 20 bases between the two ends. CDR3 length: 17 residues. The CDR3 DNA sequence: TGTGCCAGCAGCTTCACAGGGACGAACAGAAACCCCGGGGAGCTGTTTTTT. This gives the protein CASSFTGTNRNPGELFF. Complete variable domain (other parts from reference TRBV7-2 and TRBJ2-2): GAGVSQSPSNKVTEKGKDVELRCDPISGHTALYWYRQSLGQGLEFLIYFQGNSAPDKSGLPSDRFSAERTGGSVSTLTIQRTQQEDSAVYLCASSFTGTNRNPGELFFGEGSRLTVL.

This clonotype was seen many times. V gene TRBV5-1 combines with J gene TRBJ1-1, with a tentative D call TRBD1 (5 bases). Germline V lookup: CDR1 SGHRS, CDR2 YFSETQ. Trimming cost V 4 bases and J 4 bases, with 14 bases left between them. The CDR3 covers 14 residues. For the CDR3, the DNA is TGCGCCAGCAGCCAATCCCAGGGAAGCACTGAAGCTTTCTTT. Residues: CASSQSQGSTEAFF.

Ten or more counts support this clonotype. V is TRBV4-1 and J is TRBJ2-5; D is ambiguous. CDR3 length equals 14 residues. CDR1 is MGHRA and CDR2 is YSYEKL in the germline V gene. V was shortened by 1 base and J by 1 base, with 7 bases between the two germline ends. The CDR3 sequence is CASSQVGTQETQYF. CDR3 coding DNA: TGCGCCAGCAGCCAAGTGGGCACCCAAGAGACCCAGTACTTC.

This clonotype came up many times. The chain couples TRBV20-1 to TRBJ2-7; a possible D gene is TRBD1 (6 bases). CDR1 is DFQATT and CDR2 is SNEGSKA in the germline V gene (reference sequence). The CDR3 runs to 11 residues. V lost 6 bases and J 4 bases, leaving 10 bases between the germline ends. The CDR3 DNA is TGCAGTGCCCCGACAGGATACGAGCAGTACTTC. It yields the protein CSAPTGYEQYF.

At least ten counts were recorded for this clonotype. The rearrangement joins TRBV6-2 or TRBV6-3 to TRBJ2-3, with D perhaps given as TRBD1 or TRBD2 (6 bases each). The V and J ends lost 4 bases and 2 bases respectively, with 16 bases between them. The CDR3 is 16 amino acids. Germline V gives CDR1 MNHEY, CDR2 SVGEGT. The CDR3 loop is CASSFGVGGTTDTQYF. In DNA, the CDR3 is TGTGCCAGCAGTTTTGGTGTAGGGGGGACCACAGATACGCAGTATTTT.

This clonotype has a count of ten or more. This chain uses TRBV6-1 with TRBJ2-3; D is perhaps TRBD2 (5 bases). The CDR3 covers 14 residues. Germline assignment: CDR1 MNHNS and CDR2 SASEGT. The V gene lost 8 bases and the J gene lost 0 bases, with 12 bases spanning the gap. The CDR3 sequence is CASRRTYSTDTQYF. In nucleotides, the CDR3 is TGTGCCAGCCGTCGGACTTATAGCACAGATACGCAGTATTTT.

This clonotype was detected ten times or more. V and J are TRBV7-3 and TRBJ2-2; a possible D gene is TRBD1 (5 bases). CDR3 size: 15 residues. V was shortened by 1 base and J by 5 bases, with 11 bases between the two germline ends. Germline lookup yields CDR1 SGHTA and CDR2 FQGTGA. CDR3 residues: CASSLRPGITGELFF. CDR3 DNA: TGTGCCAGCAGCTTAAGGCCAGGGATAACCGGGGAGCTGTTTTTT.

There are many counts of this clonotype. J is TRBJ1-5 and V is TRBV6-1; D possibly corresponds to TRBD1 (6 bases). Germline lookup yields CDR1 MNHNS and CDR2 SASEGT. CDR3 length equals 15 residues. V was cut by 2 bases and J by 2 bases, with 10 bases left in between. CDR3 sequence: CASSEQQGGNQPQHF. The CDR3 bases are TGTGCCAGCAGTGAACAACAGGGTGGCAATCAGCCCCAGCATTTT.

This clonotype was seen repeatedly, ten times or more. The rearrangement uses TRBV20-1 and TRBJ2-1; the match to TRBD2 covers 8 bases. CDR1 is DFQATT and CDR2 is SNEGSKA in the germline V gene (reference sequence). V shed 3 bases and J 0 bases; nucleotides not matched to a gene: 7. The CDR3 sequence is 16 residues long. CDR3 in amino acids: CSARAQAGVSYNEQFF. The CDR3 DNA reads as TGCAGTGCTAGGGCCCAAGCGGGGGTCTCCTACAATGAGCAGTTCTTC.

This clonotype was recorded at least ten times. The CDR3 spells CASSSRKDRVNEQYF. The CDR3 bases are TGTGCCAGCAGCTCAAGAAAGGACAGGGTCAACGAGCAGTACTTC. The chain carries TRBV7-8 and TRBJ2-7, with 8 bases matching TRBD1. Trimming at V came to 4 bases and at J to 5 bases, leaving 10 bases not matched to a gene. CDR3 length: 15 residues. Germline values: CDR1 SGHVS, CDR2 FQNEAQ.

In this sample, this clonotype turned up many times. The chain is built from TRBV6-2 or TRBV6-3 and TRBJ1-6, with 10 bases lining up with TRBD1. The CDR3 has 15 amino acids. The V and J ends lost 3 bases and 14 bases, in that order; junction bases with no gene match: 10. Germline V lookup: CDR1 MNHEY, CDR2 SVGEGT. The CDR3 spells CASSYFPGQGYTLHF. The CDR3, as DNA: TGTGCCAGCAGTTATTTCCCGGGACAGGGGTATACCCTCCACTTT.

This clonotype was detected many times. The CDR3 region is CSASSGQVDNQPQHF. The CDR3 region has the DNA TGCAGTGCTAGTTCGGGACAGGTTGATAATCAGCCCCAGCATTTT. The chain carries TRBV20-1 and TRBJ1-5, with 8 bases fitting TRBD1. The germline CDR1 and CDR2 sequences are DFQATT and SNEGSKA (reference sequence). V shed 3 bases and J 4 bases; nucleotides not matched to a gene: 8. The CDR3 spans 15 residues.

This clonotype is deemed medium-sized (0.01 to 0.1%). The genes are TRBV7-2 and TRBJ2-5; 7 bases map to TRBD1. V was pared by 1 base and J by 6 bases, with 8 bases of the junction left unmatched. CDR3 length equals 15 residues. Per the germline V gene, CDR1 is SGHTA and CDR2 is FQGNSA. In DNA form, the CDR3 reads TGTGCCAGCAGCTTAGAGAGGGGGCTTACGCAGACCCAGTACTTC. Its protein is CASSLERGLTQTQYF.

This clonotype was recorded many times. This chain connects TRBV20-1 to TRBJ1-2; D perhaps matches TRBD1 (5 bases). Germline CDR1 reads DFQATT; CDR2 reads SNEGSKA (reference sequence). CDR3 length equals 12 residues. The V gene lost 4 bases and the J gene lost 4 bases, with 10 bases spanning the gap. The CDR3 sequence: CSAKAGGYGYTF. CDR3 nucleotide sequence: TGCAGTGCTAAGGCCGGGGGCTATGGCTACACCTTC.

This clonotype was picked up many times. The V call is TRBV20-1, the J call TRBJ1-6; a weak D match, TRBD1 (5 bases). The V and J ends lost 5 bases and 9 bases respectively, with 14 bases between them. This CDR3 contains 13 residues. Germline V gene sequence: CDR1 DFQATT, CDR2 SNEGSKA (reference sequence). Here the CDR3 DNA reads TGCAGTGCTCGGGACTTTTTTGGTTCACCCCTCCACTTT. It encodes CSARDFFGSPLHF.